This TCR beta chain originates from a study of T cell responses to AZD1222 COVID-19 vaccine. Sequenced by immunoSEQ multiplex PCR; TCRdb stores in-frame clones only, minus some. This sample carries 210,000 or so clones, approximately 94% of them seen once, and the ten largest clones take about 1%. V was pared by 4 bases and J by 4 bases, with 13 bases between. The CDR3 loop spans 14 amino acids. The germline CDR1 and CDR2 sequences are SGHAT and FQNNGV. This receptor was identified in an adult in good health. Specimen: peripheral blood, collected on day 0 of MenACWY control vaccination. The J gene is TRBJ1-2, the V gene TRBV11-2, with D perhaps TRBD1 (5 bases). CDR3 in amino acids: CASSSSGVGYGYTF. Written as DNA, the CDR3 is TGTGCCAGCAGCTCGTCGGGGGTAGGCTATGGCTACACCTTC.